This is a list of T cell receptor beta chains from one sample in a study of molecular identifiers for immune sequencing clone quantification. TCRdb redid the calling of the PCR reads with MiXCR, one entry per CDR3 protein. The table lists roughly 100,000 distinct CDR3 sequences, around 30% of them singletons. Sample: naive CD8+ T cells from blood, with Jurkat cell RNA spiked in. The receptors stem from a human donor in good health. Some libraries in this study had Jurkat cell RNA spiked in. Both conserved end residues are part of each CDR3. Fields, in order: D gene, V gene, clone size, J gene, CDR3 protein, CDR3 DNA. D genes are given only for firm matches. Expanded clones are given a class, and other clones once, few, many or no size at all.

>.|TRBV7-6|.|TRBJ2-3
CASSSPMLETDTQYF
TGTGCCAGCAGCTCACCGATGCTAGAGACAGATACGCAGTATTTT
>.|TRBV10-3|few|TRBJ2-5
CAISVDSQETQYF
TGTGCCATCAGTGTGGACAGCCAAGAGACCCAGTACTTC
>.|TRBV7-6|medium-sized|TRBJ2-3
CASSLDQAGAGDTQYF
TGTGCCAGCAGCTTAGACCAGGCCGGTGCTGGGGATACGCAGTATTTT
>TRBD2|TRBV7-3|.|TRBJ2-3
CASSPGTSSGDTQYF
TGTGCCAGCAGCCCAGGAACCTCTAGCGGAGATACGCAGTATTTT
>.|TRBV19|.|TRBJ2-2
CASTKFRVSPTGELFF
TGTGCCAGTACCAAATTCCGGGTCTCTCCGACCGGGGAGCTGTTTTTT
>.|TRBV20-1|.|TRBJ2-7
CSASLLTLPYEQNF
TGCAGTGCTAGCCTCTTGACGCTCCCCTACGAGCAGAACTTC
>TRBD1|TRBV28|few|TRBJ1-5
CASSLTGGTNQPQHF
TGTGCCAGCAGTTTGACAGGGGGCACGAATCAGCCCCAGCATTTT
>TRBD1|TRBV7-9|.|TRBJ2-7
CASSLEVGQHSYEQYF
TGTGCCAGCAGCTTAGAAGTGGGACAGCACTCCTACGAGCAGTACTTC
>.|TRBV20-1|few|TRBJ2-1
CSARVSASSYNEQFF
TGCAGTGCTAGAGTTAGCGCTAGCTCCTACAATGAGCAGTTCTTC
>.|TRBV13|.|TRBJ2-3
CASLDYGTDTQYF
TGTGCCAGCCTGGACTATGGTACAGATACGCAGTATTTT
>.|TRBV7-9|.|TRBJ1-2
CASSLVQDLFNYGYTF
TGTGCCAGCAGCTTAGTGCAGGACTTGTTTAACTATGGCTACACCTTC
>.|TRBV11-2|.|TRBJ2-3
CASSSQRTFSTDTQYF
TGTGCCAGCAGCTCCCAGCGGACGTTTAGCACAGATACGCAGTATTTT
>.|TRBV18|.|TRBJ2-3
CASSPPYQDTDTQNF
TGTGCCAGCTCACCACCATACCAGGACACAGATACGCAGAATTTT
>.|TRBV11-2|.|TRBJ2-3
CASSFGARSTDMQYF
TGTGCCAGCAGCTTCGGAGCGCGGAGCACAGATATGCAGTATTTT
>.|TRBV7-8|.|TRBJ2-3
CASSLEAGVDTQYF
TGTGCCAGCAGCTTGGAGGCTGGGGTAGATACGCAGTATTTT
>.|TRBV7-8|many|TRBJ2-5
CASSPDARVQETQYF
TGTGCCAGCAGCCCTGACGCTCGGGTGCAAGAGACCCAGTACTTC
>.|TRBV28|few|TRBJ1-3
CASSPSDTIYF
TGTGCCAGCAGCCCAAGTGACACCATATATTTT
>TRBD2|TRBV7-6|.|TRBJ2-7
CVSSLGGSTYEQYF
TGTGTCAGCAGCTTAGGCGGGAGTACCTACGAGCAGTACTTC
>TRBD1|TRBV6-2/TRBV6-3|.|TRBJ1-1
CASTEGQGLHEAYF
TGCGCCAGCACCGAAGGACAGGGATTGCATGAAGCTTACTTT
>.|TRBV7-9|few|TRBJ2-7
CASSFGTVVYEQYF
TGTGCCAGCAGCTTTGGTACAGTGGTCTACGAGCAGTACTTC
>.|TRBV20-1|.|TRBJ2-5
CSARTPAETQYF
TGCAGTGCTCGAACACCGGCAGAGACCCAGTACTTC
>.|TRBV5-5|many|TRBJ2-5
CASSLGSWEGSQYF
TGTGCCAGCAGCTTGGGCAGCTGGGAAGGAAGCCAGTACTTC
>TRBD1|TRBV6-1|.|TRBJ2-7
CATGLRTGNYGQYF
TGTGCCACCGGGTTAAGGACAGGGAACTACGGGCAGTACTTC
>TRBD2|TRBV9|many|TRBJ2-7
CASSVAPEGGYEQYF
TGTGCCAGCAGCGTAGCTCCGGAGGGAGGGTACGAGCAGTACTTC